These T cell receptor beta chains were read from a single sample in a study of blood T cell repertoires in COVID-19. Produced via immunoSEQ multiplex PCR; TCRdb's table is partial and in-frame only. There are 200,000 to 300,000 clones in the sample; around 87% occur only once, and 2% to 3% lies in the top ten. The sequencing sample was made of peripheral blood. These receptors were collected from a woman in her forties or fifties with acute or convalescent COVID-19. Both conserved end residues are part of each CDR3. The D gene is left open where the match is weak. Clone size is stated in some rows and not others, as once, few, many or a class when expanded.

j_call: TRBJ1-5
v_call: TRBV5-4
clone_size: NA
d_call: TRBD1
cdr3_aa: CASSRQGSNQPQHF
cdr3_nt: TGTGCCAGCAGCCGACAGGGTAGCAATCAGCCCCAGCATTTT

j_call: TRBJ1-3
v_call: TRBV7-2
clone_size: NA
d_call: NA
cdr3_aa: CASSYYPGNTIYF
cdr3_nt: TGTGCCAGCTCGTATTATCCGGGAAACACCATATATTTT

j_call: TRBJ2-7
v_call: TRBV12-3/TRBV12-4
clone_size: few
d_call: NA
cdr3_aa: CASSFGGEQYF
cdr3_nt: TGTGCCAGCAGTTTCGGGGGCGAGCAGTACTTC

j_call: TRBJ2-7
v_call: TRBV3-1/TRBV3-2
clone_size: NA
d_call: TRBD2
cdr3_aa: CASSPTSGRAAPYEQYF
cdr3_nt: TGTGCCAGCAGCCCAACTAGCGGGAGGGCCGCCCCCTACGAGCAGTACTTC

j_call: TRBJ2-1
v_call: TRBV28
clone_size: NA
d_call: NA
cdr3_aa: CASSQNNEQFF
cdr3_nt: TGTGCCAGCAGTCAAAACAATGAGCAGTTCTTC

j_call: TRBJ1-4
v_call: TRBV5-8
clone_size: NA
d_call: TRBD1
cdr3_aa: CASSLDRGLASEKLFF
cdr3_nt: TGTGCCAGCAGCTTGGACAGGGGGCTAGCTAGTGAAAAACTGTTTTTT

j_call: TRBJ1-1
v_call: TRBV10-3
clone_size: few
d_call: NA
cdr3_aa: CAISEFYRVTEAFF
cdr3_nt: TGTGCCATCAGTGAGTTTTACAGGGTGACTGAAGCTTTCTTT

j_call: TRBJ1-4
v_call: TRBV18
clone_size: NA
d_call: NA
cdr3_aa: CASSPMQGFVNEKLFF
cdr3_nt: TGTGCCAGCTCACCGATGCAGGGGTTCGTGAATGAAAAACTGTTTTTT

j_call: TRBJ2-7
v_call: TRBV20-1
clone_size: NA
d_call: TRBD2
cdr3_aa: CSASGTRDGEQYF
cdr3_nt: TGCAGTGCTAGTGGGACTAGGGATGGCGAGCAGTACTTC

j_call: TRBJ1-1
v_call: TRBV6-4
clone_size: few
d_call: NA
cdr3_aa: CASTNTNRDRTEAFF
cdr3_nt: TGTGCCAGCACCAATACTAACAGGGATCGGACTGAAGCTTTCTTT

j_call: TRBJ1-5
v_call: TRBV19
clone_size: few
d_call: TRBD1
cdr3_aa: CASTPRQGLGNQPQHF
cdr3_nt: TGTGCCAGTACCCCCAGACAGGGGTTGGGCAATCAGCCCCAGCATTTT

j_call: TRBJ2-7
v_call: TRBV23-1
clone_size: NA
d_call: NA
cdr3_aa: CASFVYEQYF
cdr3_nt: TGCGCCAGCTTCGTTTACGAGCAGTACTTC

j_call: TRBJ1-1
v_call: TRBV19
clone_size: NA
d_call: TRBD1
cdr3_aa: CASTPGQENTEAFF
cdr3_nt: TGTGCCAGTACCCCGGGACAGGAGAACACTGAAGCTTTCTTT

j_call: TRBJ2-2
v_call: TRBV21-1
clone_size: once
d_call: NA
cdr3_aa: CASSRGQGADTGELFF
cdr3_nt: TGTGCCAGCAGCAGGGGACAGGGGGCGGACACCGGGGAGCTGTTTTTT

j_call: TRBJ2-2
v_call: TRBV25-1
clone_size: NA
d_call: NA
cdr3_aa: CASSDQSSNTGELFF
cdr3_nt: TGTGCCAGCAGTGACCAGTCATCGAACACCGGGGAGCTGTTTTTT

j_call: TRBJ2-7
v_call: TRBV11-1
clone_size: NA
d_call: TRBD1
cdr3_aa: CASRKGANYEQYF
cdr3_nt: TGTGCCAGCAGGAAGGGGGCGAACTACGAGCAGTACTTC

j_call: TRBJ2-2
v_call: TRBV24-1
clone_size: NA
d_call: TRBD2
cdr3_aa: CATSDLEGGPGELFF
cdr3_nt: TGTGCCACCAGTGATTTGGAGGGAGGGCCCGGGGAGCTGTTTTTT

j_call: TRBJ2-2
v_call: TRBV27
clone_size: NA
d_call: TRBD1
cdr3_aa: CASSLAGTGPNTGELFF
cdr3_nt: TGTGCCAGCAGTCTCGCCGGGACAGGGCCCAACACCGGGGAGCTGTTTTTT

j_call: TRBJ1-5
v_call: TRBV7-9
clone_size: once
d_call: NA
cdr3_aa: CASSLGAGAISQPQHF
cdr3_nt: TGTGCCAGCAGCTTAGGGGCAGGGGCCATATCTCAGCCCCAGCATTTT

j_call: TRBJ2-2
v_call: TRBV19
clone_size: NA
d_call: TRBD2
cdr3_aa: CASTLRRLAGGPGGELFF
cdr3_nt: TGTGCCAGTACCCTTAGGAGACTAGCGGGAGGGCCTGGCGGGGAGCTGTTTTTT

j_call: TRBJ2-7
v_call: TRBV19
clone_size: NA
d_call: TRBD2
cdr3_aa: CASSIGGGPYEQYF
cdr3_nt: TGTGCCAGTAGTATAGGCGGGGGGCCCTACGAGCAGTACTTC

j_call: TRBJ1-2
v_call: TRBV7-9
clone_size: once
d_call: NA
cdr3_aa: CASSLAGRGRYGYTF
cdr3_nt: TGTGCCAGCAGCTTAGCGGGCAGGGGCAGGTATGGCTACACCTTC

j_call: TRBJ2-7
v_call: TRBV28
clone_size: NA
d_call: TRBD2
cdr3_aa: CASSSARLAEATYEQYF
cdr3_nt: TGTGCCAGCAGTTCCGCCAGACTAGCGGAGGCAACCTACGAGCAGTACTTC

j_call: TRBJ1-2
v_call: TRBV28
clone_size: NA
d_call: NA
cdr3_aa: CASSPDSYGYTF
cdr3_nt: TGTGCCAGCAGTCCAGACAGCTATGGCTACACCTTC

j_call: TRBJ1-5
v_call: TRBV9
clone_size: NA
d_call: NA
cdr3_aa: CASSVGVDSRNQPQHF
cdr3_nt: TGTGCCAGCAGCGTAGGGGTTGACAGTCGCAATCAGCCCCAGCATTTT

j_call: TRBJ1-5
v_call: TRBV11-2
clone_size: NA
d_call: TRBD1
cdr3_aa: CASSRTGNNQPQHF
cdr3_nt: TGTGCCAGCAGCAGGACAGGAAACAATCAGCCCCAGCATTTT

j_call: TRBJ2-7
v_call: TRBV9
clone_size: NA
d_call: NA
cdr3_aa: CASSVDEESHYEQYF
cdr3_nt: TGTGCCAGCAGCGTAGATGAGGAATCCCACTACGAGCAGTACTTC

j_call: TRBJ2-6
v_call: TRBV5-4
clone_size: NA
d_call: NA
cdr3_aa: CASSEGGPGANVLTF
cdr3_nt: TGTGCCAGCAGCGAAGGGGGTCCTGGGGCCAACGTCCTGACTTTC

j_call: TRBJ1-4
v_call: TRBV3-1/TRBV3-2
clone_size: NA
d_call: NA
cdr3_aa: CASSQFTDVEKLFF
cdr3_nt: TGTGCCAGCAGCCAATTCACAGACGTGGAAAAACTGTTTTTT

j_call: TRBJ2-2
v_call: TRBV5-1
clone_size: NA
d_call: TRBD2
cdr3_aa: CASSLVVTSGTGELFF
cdr3_nt: TGCGCCAGCAGCTTGGTCGTGACTAGCGGTACCGGGGAGCTGTTTTTT

j_call: TRBJ2-7
v_call: TRBV7-9
clone_size: NA
d_call: TRBD2
cdr3_aa: CASSSEREVSHEQYF
cdr3_nt: TGTGCCAGCAGCTCCGAGCGGGAGGTCTCCCACGAGCAGTACTTC

j_call: TRBJ2-7
v_call: TRBV15
clone_size: NA
d_call: NA
cdr3_aa: CATSRVGAGSYEQYF
cdr3_nt: TGTGCCACCAGCAGAGTTGGGGCCGGGTCCTACGAGCAGTACTTC

j_call: TRBJ2-1
v_call: TRBV19
clone_size: NA
d_call: NA
cdr3_aa: CASPRDSLSYNEQFF
cdr3_nt: TGTGCCAGTCCTCGGGACTCCTTATCCTACAATGAGCAGTTCTTC

j_call: TRBJ1-5
v_call: TRBV2
clone_size: NA
d_call: NA
cdr3_aa: CASSDLTADQPQHF
cdr3_nt: TGTGCCAGCAGTGATCTTACAGCCGATCAGCCCCAGCATTTT

j_call: TRBJ1-2
v_call: TRBV7-8
clone_size: few
d_call: TRBD1
cdr3_aa: CASSSPGQKAKNYGYTF
cdr3_nt: TGTGCCAGCAGCTCCCCGGGACAGAAAGCTAAAAACTATGGCTACACCTTC

j_call: TRBJ2-7
v_call: TRBV23-1
clone_size: NA
d_call: TRBD1
cdr3_aa: CASSHHLTGLPYEQYF
cdr3_nt: TGCGCCAGCAGTCACCACCTGACAGGGCTACCCTACGAGCAGTACTTC

j_call: TRBJ1-4
v_call: TRBV29-1
clone_size: once
d_call: NA
cdr3_aa: CSVEINGVGEKLFF
cdr3_nt: TGCAGCGTTGAAATAAACGGGGTGGGAGAAAAACTGTTTTTT

j_call: TRBJ1-2
v_call: TRBV19
clone_size: NA
d_call: NA
cdr3_aa: CASSPTTGLLRGYTF
cdr3_nt: TGTGCCAGTAGTCCTACGACAGGTCTCCTACGGGGCTACACCTTC

j_call: TRBJ2-1
v_call: TRBV5-4
clone_size: NA
d_call: TRBD2
cdr3_aa: CASSRGLAGDFSYNEQFF
cdr3_nt: TGTGCCAGCAGCCGGGGACTAGCGGGAGACTTTTCCTACAATGAGCAGTTCTTC

j_call: TRBJ2-1
v_call: TRBV5-4
clone_size: NA
d_call: TRBD2
cdr3_aa: CASSLGLAGEGEQFF
cdr3_nt: TGTGCCAGCAGCTTGGGACTAGCGGGAGAGGGTGAGCAGTTCTTC

j_call: TRBJ2-1
v_call: TRBV28
clone_size: NA
d_call: NA
cdr3_aa: CASSTSGAEGYNEQFF
cdr3_nt: TGTGCCAGCAGTACCTCTGGAGCGGAGGGCTACAATGAGCAGTTCTTC

j_call: TRBJ1-1
v_call: TRBV19
clone_size: few
d_call: NA
cdr3_aa: CASGLLDRSTEAFF
cdr3_nt: TGTGCCAGCGGACTCCTGGACCGGAGCACTGAAGCTTTCTTT

j_call: TRBJ2-3
v_call: TRBV24-1
clone_size: NA
d_call: TRBD2
cdr3_aa: CATRAGGTDTQYF
cdr3_nt: TGTGCCACCAGAGCGGGGGGCACAGATACGCAGTATTTT